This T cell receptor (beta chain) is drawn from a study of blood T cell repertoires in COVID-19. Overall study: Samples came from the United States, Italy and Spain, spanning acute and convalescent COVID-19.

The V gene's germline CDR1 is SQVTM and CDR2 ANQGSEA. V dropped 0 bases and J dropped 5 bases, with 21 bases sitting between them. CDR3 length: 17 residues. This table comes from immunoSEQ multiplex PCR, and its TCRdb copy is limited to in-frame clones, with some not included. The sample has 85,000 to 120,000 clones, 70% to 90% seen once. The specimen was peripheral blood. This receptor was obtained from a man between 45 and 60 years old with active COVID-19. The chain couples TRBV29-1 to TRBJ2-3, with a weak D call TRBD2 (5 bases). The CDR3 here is CSVEEGVQRAGLDTQYF. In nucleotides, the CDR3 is TGCAGCGTTGAAGAGGGAGTACAGAGGGCTGGACTAGATACGCAGTATTTT.